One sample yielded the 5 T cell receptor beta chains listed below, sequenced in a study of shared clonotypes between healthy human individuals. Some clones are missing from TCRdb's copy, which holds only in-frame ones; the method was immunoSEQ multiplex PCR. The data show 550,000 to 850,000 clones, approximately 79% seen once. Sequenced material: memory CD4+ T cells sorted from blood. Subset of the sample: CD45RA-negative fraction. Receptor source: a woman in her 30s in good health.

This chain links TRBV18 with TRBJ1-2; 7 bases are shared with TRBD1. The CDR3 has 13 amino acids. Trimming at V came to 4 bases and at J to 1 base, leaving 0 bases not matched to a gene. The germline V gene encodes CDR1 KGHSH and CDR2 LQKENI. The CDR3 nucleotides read TGTGCCAGCTCACGGGACAGTAACTATGGCTACACCTTC. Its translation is CASSRDSNYGYTF. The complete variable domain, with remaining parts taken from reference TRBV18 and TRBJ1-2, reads NAGVMQNPRHLVRRRGQEARLRCSPMKGHSHVYWYRQLPEEGLKFMVYLQKENIIDESGMPKERFSAEFPKEGPSILRIQQVVRGDSAAYFCASSRDSNYGYTFGSGTRLTVV.

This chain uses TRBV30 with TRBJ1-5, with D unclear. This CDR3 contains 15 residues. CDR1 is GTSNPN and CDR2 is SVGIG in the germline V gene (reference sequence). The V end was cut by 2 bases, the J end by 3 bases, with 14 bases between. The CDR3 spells CAWSLTSRINQPQHF. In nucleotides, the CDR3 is TGTGCCTGGAGTTTAACATCGAGGATCAATCAGCCCCAGCATTTT.

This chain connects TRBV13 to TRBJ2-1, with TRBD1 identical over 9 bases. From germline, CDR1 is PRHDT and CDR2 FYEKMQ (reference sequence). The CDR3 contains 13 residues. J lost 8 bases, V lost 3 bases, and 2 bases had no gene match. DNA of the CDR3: TGTGCCAGCAGCTTCCGGGACAGGGATGAGCAGTTCTTC. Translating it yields CASSFRDRDEQFF.

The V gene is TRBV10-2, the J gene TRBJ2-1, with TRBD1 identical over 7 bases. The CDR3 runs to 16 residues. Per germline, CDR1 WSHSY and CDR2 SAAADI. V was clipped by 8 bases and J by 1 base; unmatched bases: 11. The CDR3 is CASLLRQGHSYNEQFF. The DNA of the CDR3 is TGCGCCAGCCTCTTGAGACAGGGCCATTCCTACAATGAGCAGTTCTTC.

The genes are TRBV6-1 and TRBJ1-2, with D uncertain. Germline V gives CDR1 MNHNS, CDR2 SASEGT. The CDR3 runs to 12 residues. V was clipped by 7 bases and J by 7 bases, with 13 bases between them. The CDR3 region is CASTNDYGGYTF. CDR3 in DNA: TGTGCCAGCACCAACGACTATGGTGGCTACACCTTC.